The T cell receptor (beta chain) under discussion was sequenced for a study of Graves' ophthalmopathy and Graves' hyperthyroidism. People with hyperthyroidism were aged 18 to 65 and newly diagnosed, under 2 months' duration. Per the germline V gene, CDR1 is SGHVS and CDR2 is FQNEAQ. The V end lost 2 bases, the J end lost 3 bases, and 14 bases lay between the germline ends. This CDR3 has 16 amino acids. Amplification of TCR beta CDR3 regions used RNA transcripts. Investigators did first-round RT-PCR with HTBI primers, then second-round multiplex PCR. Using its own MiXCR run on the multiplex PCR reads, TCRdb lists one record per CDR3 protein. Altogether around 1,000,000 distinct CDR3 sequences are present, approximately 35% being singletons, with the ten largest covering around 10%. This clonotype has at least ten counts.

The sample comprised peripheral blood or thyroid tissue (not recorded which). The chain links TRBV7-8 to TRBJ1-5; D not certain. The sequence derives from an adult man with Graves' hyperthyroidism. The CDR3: CASSLSGRWINQPQHF. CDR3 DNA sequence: TGTGCCAGCAGCTTATCTGGGAGATGGATCAATCAGCCCCAGCATTTT. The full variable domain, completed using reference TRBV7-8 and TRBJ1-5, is GAGVSQSPRYKVAKRGQDVALRCDPISGHVSLFWYQQALGQGPEFLTYFQNEAQLDKSGLPSDRFFAERPEGSVSTLKIQRTQQEDSAVYLCASSLSGRWINQPQHFGDGTRLSIL.